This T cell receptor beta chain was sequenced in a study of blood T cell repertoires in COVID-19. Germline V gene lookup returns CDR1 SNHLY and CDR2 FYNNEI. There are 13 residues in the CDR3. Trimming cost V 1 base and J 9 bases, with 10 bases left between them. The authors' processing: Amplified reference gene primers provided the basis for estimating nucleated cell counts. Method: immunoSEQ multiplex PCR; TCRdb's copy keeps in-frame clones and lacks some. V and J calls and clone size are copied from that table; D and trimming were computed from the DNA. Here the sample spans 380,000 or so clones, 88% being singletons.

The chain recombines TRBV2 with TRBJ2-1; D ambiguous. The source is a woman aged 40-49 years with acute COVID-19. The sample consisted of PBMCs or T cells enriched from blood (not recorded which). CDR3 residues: CASSEGRSTEQFF. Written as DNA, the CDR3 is TGTGCCAGCAGTGAAGGGAGAAGCACTGAGCAGTTCTTC.